The next 20 T cell receptor beta chains were all read from a single sample in a study of CD8+CD57+ T cells in acquired aplastic anemia. CD8+CD57+ cell expansion, shown by flow cytometry, had occurred in the patients selected for sequencing. CDR3 and TCR beta VDJ profiling relied on genomic DNA as the template. TCRdb fed the reads into MiXCR, producing one record per CDR3 protein. The top ten hold over 10% of the sample, which has about 180,000 distinct CDR3 sequences, 48% seen once. Material for sequencing was sorted CD4+, CD8+, or CD8+CD57+ T cells (not recorded which) from PBMCs. These receptors all come from a human donor with aplastic anemia.

Note on this clonotype: With a much larger clone just one base away, this may be a read error. The rearrangement joins TRBV2 to TRBJ1-2; D not certain. Trimming cost V 5 bases and J 4 bases, with 17 bases left between them. The CDR3 loop spans 15 amino acids. Germline CDR1 is SNHLY and CDR2 is FYNNEI. In nucleotides, the CDR3 is TGTGCCAGCAGTTACTCGGCGGAGATCTTCTATGGCTACACCTTC. It encodes CASSYSAEIFYGYTF.

There are a few counts of this clonotype. The gene calls are TRBV12-1 and TRBJ2-5; the table's D call of TRBD1 was not tested on the DNA. TRBV12-1 is reported as a pseudogene. The CDR3 is made up of 17 amino acids. This CDR3 is CASSFAFLDTEEETQYF. Written as DNA, the CDR3 is TGTGCCAGCAGCTTTGCGTTTCTGGACACGGAGGAAGAGACCCAGTACTTC.

This chain uses TRBV10-1 with TRBJ2-5; D is possibly TRBD1 (5 bases). This CDR3 spans 15 amino acids. Per germline, CDR1 WNHNN and CDR2 SYGVQD (reference sequence). Trimming pared 10 bases from V and 5 bases from J, leaving 23 bases between. The CDR3, as DNA: TGCGCCATGTACGGAGAAGACAGCATCGGGGAGACCCAGTACTTC. Translating it yields CAMYGEDSIGETQYF.

This clonotype was counted only a few times. The chain couples TRBV5-1 to TRBJ1-6; 8 bases are a match to TRBD1. The CDR3 runs 16 residues. The V segment lost 4 bases and the J segment 10 bases; nucleotides outside the gene matches: 13. Germline V gene lookup returns CDR1 SGHRS and CDR2 YFSETQ. Here the CDR3 reads CASSEGQGAHRSPLHF. CDR3 bases: TGCGCCAGCAGCGAAGGACAGGGAGCCCATCGGTCACCCCTCCACTTT.

This clonotype appeared many times. The gene calls are TRBV19 and TRBJ2-7; 9 bases are a match to TRBD1. Per germline, CDR1 LNHDA and CDR2 SQIVND (reference sequence). The CDR3 extends over 14 amino acids. V was pared by 6 bases and J by 7 bases, with 10 bases of the junction left unmatched. The CDR3 nucleotides read TGTGCCAGTAGACAGGGGGCCGACCTAAGGGAGCAGTACTTC. Its translation is CASRQGADLREQYF.

This clonotype has a handful of counts. The chain links TRBV19 to TRBJ2-1; 8 bases are shared with TRBD2. CDR1 LNHDA and CDR2 SQIVND come from the germline V gene (reference sequence). The V gene end was trimmed by 1 base and the J gene end by 11 bases; junction bases not matched to a gene: 4. CDR3 size: 13 residues. This CDR3 reads CASSIAAGVQQFF. The CDR3 nucleotides read TGTGCCAGTAGTATAGCAGCGGGAGTCCAGCAGTTCTTC.

This clonotype was recorded a few times. This may come from a read error, since a much larger clone is one base off. V is TRBV2 and J is TRBJ1-3; D may be TRBD1 (5 bases). Germline V gives CDR1 SNHLY, CDR2 FYNNEI. The CDR3 spans 14 residues. CDR3 amino acids: CASRRDGSGNTVYF. CDR3 nucleotides: TGTGCCAGCAGAAGGGACGGCTCTGGAAACACCGTATATTTT.

This clonotype occurred many times. V gene TRBV9 combines with J gene TRBJ1-2; D remains unclear. The CDR3 has 11 amino acids. Trimming removed 0 bases at V and 5 bases at J, with 2 bases between. Germline-derived CDR1 and CDR2 are SGDLS and YYNGEE. CDR3 DNA: TGTGCCAGCAGCGTAGGGTATGGCTACACCTTC. It yields the protein CASSVGYGYTF.

The gene calls are TRBV20-1 and TRBJ1-2; perhaps TRBD1 as D (5 bases). The CDR3 extends over 14 amino acids. The V and J ends lost 3 bases and 8 bases respectively, with 19 bases between them. In germline, CDR1 is DFQATT, CDR2 SNEGSKA (reference sequence). CDR3 DNA sequence: TGCAGTGCTAGGAATGGAGGGGCTTTGGAGGGCTACACCTTC. It yields the protein CSARNGGALEGYTF.

The V and J genes are TRBV2 and TRBJ1-1; a weak D match, TRBD1 (5 bases). This CDR3 comprises 13 residues. Germline CDR1 is SNHLY and CDR2 is FYNNEI. The V end lost 10 bases, the J end lost 1 base, and 13 bases lay between the germline ends. The CDR3, as DNA: TGTGCCATCACCGCTCAGGGGAACACTGAAGCTTTCTTT. It is translated as CAITAQGNTEAFF. Complete variable domain (other parts from reference TRBV2 and TRBJ1-1): EPEVTQTPSHQVTQMGQEVILRCVPISNHLYFYWYRQILGQKVEFLVSFYNNEISEKSEIFDDQFSVERPDGSNFTLKIRSTKLEDSAMYFCAITAQGNTEAFFGQGTRLTVV.

This clonotype appeared many times. The rearrangement uses TRBV7-3 and TRBJ2-3, with 10 positions matching TRBD2. This CDR3 is built from 19 residues. Germline V gene data show CDR1 as SGHTA and CDR2 as FQGTGA. V lost 1 base and J lost 2; bases outside the gene matches: 12. CDR3 in DNA: TGTGCCAGCAGCTTAAAACCCCTCCTTAGCGGGGGGCTCACAGATACGCAGTATTTT. This gives the protein CASSLKPLLSGGLTDTQYF. Complete variable domain (other parts from reference TRBV7-3 and TRBJ2-3): GAGVSQTPSNKVTEKGKYVELRCDPISGHTALYWYRQSLGQGPEFLIYFQGTGAADDSGLPNDRFFAVRPEGSVSTLKIQRTERGDSAVYLCASSLKPLLSGGLTDTQYFGPGTRLTVL.

The chain recombines TRBV30 with TRBJ2-3, with 12 bases fitting TRBD2. This CDR3 has 14 residues. Germline-derived CDR1 and CDR2 are GTSNPN and SVGIG (reference sequence). V shed 8 bases and J 6 bases; nucleotides not matched to a gene: 9. CDR3 bases: TGTGCCGCCCGACTAGCGGGGGTCGTGGATACGCAGTATTTT. Translation gives CAARLAGVVDTQYF.

V gene TRBV29-1 combines with J gene TRBJ1-3, with D hard to call. V was cut by 4 bases and J by 4 bases, with 11 bases left in between. Germline lookup yields CDR1 SQVTM and CDR2 ANQGSEA. The CDR3 consists of 13 residues. CDR3 region: CSVVKAAGNTIYF. CDR3 in DNA: TGCAGCGTTGTCAAAGCGGCAGGAAACACCATATATTTT. Combining the CDR3 with reference TRBV29-1 and TRBJ1-3 gives the whole variable domain SAVISQKPSRDICQRGTSLTIQCQVDSQVTMMFWYRQQPGQSLTLIATANQGSEATYESGFVIDKFPISRPNLTFSTLTVSNMSPEDSSIYLCSVVKAAGNTIYFGEGSWLTVV.

CDR3 bases: TGCAGCGTTGAAGAGGGGCGGACAGGGGCTTCCTACGAGCAGTACTTC. This encodes CSVEEGRTGASYEQYF. This rearrangement joins TRBV29-1 to TRBJ2-7, with TRBD1 matching 9 bases. The CDR3 covers 16 residues. The V gene's germline CDR1 is SQVTM and CDR2 ANQGSEA. Trimming took 0 bases from V and 1 from J; bases not matched to a gene: 7.

This clonotype was seen ten or more times. The J gene is TRBJ1-6, the V gene TRBV11-1, with 7 bases matching TRBD1. The CDR3 length is 16 residues. Germline V gives CDR1 SGHAT, CDR2 FQDESV (reference sequence). With 1 base clipped from V and 7 bases from J, the junction kept 7 bases outside the gene matches. DNA for the CDR3: TGTGCCAGCAGCTTAGGTGCGGGGACAGTCAATTCACCCCTCCACTTT. It codes for CASSLGAGTVNSPLHF.

This clonotype was counted many times. The chain recombines TRBV3-1 with TRBJ2-7; D is perhaps TRBD2 (6 bases). The germline CDR1 and CDR2 sequences are LGHDT and YNNKEL (reference sequence). Trimming pared 5 bases from V and 5 bases from J, leaving 13 bases between. The CDR3 loop spans 13 amino acids. CDR3 region: CASSTLADHEQYF. CDR3 DNA sequence: TGTGCCAGCAGCACACTAGCAGACCACGAGCAGTACTTC.

The chain employs TRBV24-1 and TRBJ1-3, with D possibly being TRBD1 (5 bases). The CDR3 is made up of 16 amino acids. Germline V gives CDR1 KGHDR, CDR2 SFDVKD. Trimming stripped 2 bases from V and 5 bases from J, with 15 bases between. The CDR3 region has the DNA TGTGCCACCAGTGATTCGGGGGAAGAACCAAGAAACACCATATATTTT. Protein: CATSDSGEEPRNTIYF.

The CDR3 region is CASSRAGEGYTF. The CDR3 nucleotides read TGTGCCAGCAGCCGTGCAGGGGAGGGCTACACCTTC. The chain employs TRBV7-3 and TRBJ1-2; D might be TRBD1 (6 bases). Trimming shortened V by 5 bases and J by 8 bases, and 12 bases separated the two germline ends. Germline lookup yields CDR1 SGHTA and CDR2 FQGTGA. The CDR3 runs 12 residues. The full variable domain, rest sourced from reference TRBV7-3 and TRBJ1-2, is GAGVSQTPSNKVTEKGKYVELRCDPISGHTALYWYRQSLGQGPEFLIYFQGTGAADDSGLPNDRFFAVRPEGSVSTLKIQRTERGDSAVYLCASSRAGEGYTFGSGTRLTVV.

In its sample, this clonotype was seen a few times. The chain employs TRBV27 and TRBJ2-1; 10 bases align to TRBD2. The germline V gene encodes CDR1 MNHEY and CDR2 SMNVEV (reference sequence). The CDR3 extends over 15 amino acids. J was trimmed by 9 bases and V by 1 base; bases with no gene match: 6. CDR3 sequence reads: CASSLLAGGPGEQFF. CDR3 DNA: TGTGCCAGCAGTTTATTAGCGGGAGGCCCAGGTGAGCAGTTCTTC.

The V and J genes are TRBV24-1 and TRBJ1-1; D gene ambiguous. This CDR3 contains 13 residues. Trimming took 9 bases from V and 1 from J, leaving 11 bases between them. Germline CDR1 reads KGHDR; CDR2 reads SFDVKD. The CDR3, as DNA: TGTGCCACCCGGGGAGCGGCGAACACTGAAGCTTTCTTT. Its protein product is CATRGAANTEAFF.